What follows are 9 T cell receptor beta chains derived from one specimen sequenced in a study of shared clonotypes between healthy human individuals. Sequenced by immunoSEQ multiplex PCR; TCRdb stores in-frame clones only, minus some. In the table there are about 2.4 million clones, approximately 90% of which are singletons. Input material: naive CD4+ T cells sorted from blood. Subset described: CD45RA+ positively selected. All receptors derive from a man aged 18 to 29 in good health.

This clone was seen once. The chain carries TRBV6-1 and TRBJ2-7, with TRBD1 matching over 7 bases. The CDR3 spans 14 residues. V trimming: 8 bases; J trimming: 1 base; junction bases outside the gene matches: 8. In germline, CDR1 is MNHNS, CDR2 SASEGT. The CDR3 reads CASVRQGLSYEQYF. The CDR3 region has the DNA TGTGCCAGCGTCCGACAGGGCCTTTCCTACGAGCAGTACTTC.

Comments on this clone: The sample holds other DNA sequences that translate to the same CDR3. The chain has TRBV5-1 and TRBJ2-7, with TRBD1 identical over 10 bases. The CDR3 loop spans 15 amino acids. CDR1 and CDR2 from the germline V gene are SGHRS and YFSETQ. V was pared by 0 bases and J by 6 bases, with 6 bases of the junction left unmatched. The CDR3 is CASSLAGTGAGEQYF. CDR3 coding DNA: TGCGCCAGCAGCTTGGCCGGGACAGGGGCGGGCGAGCAGTACTTC.

This clone was seen just once. This chain links TRBV21-1 with TRBJ2-1; TRBD2 is taken as the D call from the table, unchecked against the DNA. TRBV21-1 is described as a pseudogene. CDR3 length equals 20 residues. DNA of the CDR3: TGTGCCAGCAGCAAAGCGGGGACTAGCGGGAGGGCCCCGAGTCCGAATGAGCAGTTCTTC. It yields the protein CASSKAGTSGRAPSPNEQFF.

This chain uses TRBV7-9 with TRBJ1-2; D is possibly TRBD1 (5 bases). Deletions cut 3 bases from V and 4 bases from J, with 12 bases between. From germline, CDR1 is SEHNR and CDR2 FQNEAQ (reference sequence). The CDR3 runs 14 residues. CDR3 coding DNA: TGTGCCAGCAGCTTGATCGAACAGGTCTATGGCTACACCTTC. This encodes CASSLIEQVYGYTF.

This chain connects TRBV10-3 to TRBJ2-7; D is uncertain. Germline CDR1 is ENHRY and CDR2 is SYGVKD. The CDR3 covers 11 residues. V was shortened by 10 bases and J by 4 bases, with 11 bases between the two germline ends. In DNA, the CDR3 is TGTGCCACCAGCAGAGGATACGAGCAGTACTTC. It encodes CATSRGYEQYF.

CDR3: CASSVLRDKNTIYF. As DNA, the CDR3 is TGTGCCAGCAGTGTACTCCGGGACAAAAACACCATATATTTT. V is TRBV6-1 and J is TRBJ1-3, with D possibly being TRBD1 (6 bases). V was shortened by 4 bases and J by 6 bases, with 13 bases between the two germline ends. From germline, CDR1 is MNHNS and CDR2 SASEGT. The CDR3 consists of 14 residues.

The chain joins TRBV11-2 to TRBJ1-1; D gene unclear. The CDR3 is 14 residues long. Trimming cost V 4 bases and J 3 bases, with 12 bases left between them. Germline loops: CDR1 SGHAT, CDR2 FQNNGV. As DNA, the CDR3 is TGTGCCAGCAGCTCTGGGATTTTGGACACTGAAGCTTTCTTT. It yields the protein CASSSGILDTEAFF.

The V call is TRBV5-1, the J call TRBJ1-2; 10 nucleotides line up with TRBD1. Germline V gene data show CDR1 as SGHRS and CDR2 as YFSETQ. The CDR3 runs to 14 residues. J lost 4 bases, V lost 5 bases, and 5 bases had no gene match. The DNA of the CDR3 is TGCGCCAGCAGACAGACAGGGGGCAGCTATGGCTACACCTTC. Its translation is CASRQTGGSYGYTF.

This rearrangement joins TRBV10-1 to TRBJ2-7; no clear D. CDR3 length: 12 residues. Germline V lookup: CDR1 WNHNN, CDR2 SYGVQD (reference sequence). V was pared by 3 bases and J by 4 bases, with 7 bases between. Here the CDR3 reads CASSESWYEQYF. The CDR3 bases are TGCGCCAGCAGTGAAAGTTGGTACGAGCAGTACTTC.